Below, 3 T cell receptor beta chains from the same sample are listed, as sequenced in a study of T-cell reconstitution after alpha-beta-depleted transplantation in children. A library of TCRbeta sequences, prepared with unique molecular identifiers, was generated. Each CDR3 protein is one row after TCRdb ran MiXCR on the PCR reads. The sample has about 350,000 distinct CDR3 sequences, about a sixth seen once. This specimen consisted of PBMCs, mostly from graft donor cells, obtained 360 days after TCRalphabeta/CD19-depleted stem cell transplant. The source of these receptors is a male patient aged 2 to 10 who had a stem cell transplant for acute lymphoblastic leukemia, so the T cells may come from the graft donor.

In DNA, the CDR3 is TGTGCCAGCAGCGTAGGGAGGGAGGCGCGGGCCACAGATACGCAGTATTTT. Translated: CASSVGREARATDTQYF. The rearrangement links TRBV9 to TRBJ2-3, with a weak D call TRBD2 (6 bases). The CDR3 runs 17 residues. V lost 0 bases to trimming and J lost 2 bases, with 16 bases between them. Germline CDR1 is SGDLS and CDR2 is YYNGEE. The full variable domain, in which reference TRBV9 and TRBJ2-3 provide the parts outside the CDR3, is DSGVTQTPKHLITATGQRVTLRCSPRSGDLSVYWYQQSLDQGLQFLIQYYNGEERAKGNILERFSAQQFPDLHSELNLSSLELGDSALYFCASSVGREARATDTQYFGPGTRLTVL.

The chain uses TRBV4-2 and TRBJ1-1; D is undetermined. The V gene's germline CDR1 is LGHNA and CDR2 YNFKEQ. This CDR3 region has 13 residues. V shed 4 bases and J shed 5 bases, with 11 bases lying between them. CDR3 coding DNA: TGTGCCAGCAGCCTCGGGCAGGTAACTGAAGCTTTCTTT. This translates into CASSLGQVTEAFF.

The chain has TRBV19 and TRBJ2-5; unclear D gene. The CDR3 length is 14 residues. CDR1 is LNHDA, CDR2 SQIVND, per germline (reference sequence). Trimming removed 8 bases from V and 4 bases from J, with 17 bases in between. The CDR3 spells CASAVVGALETQYF. CDR3 in DNA: TGTGCCAGTGCAGTAGTCGGAGCCTTAGAGACCCAGTACTTC.